This entry is about one T cell receptor (beta chain). This sample is drawn from a study of blood T cell repertoires in COVID-19. Background on the study: Sites across the United States, Italy and Spain contributed samples from acute and convalescent COVID-19.

Sequencing was performed with immunoSEQ multiplex PCR; in TCRdb, only in-frame clones are kept and a portion is missing. This sample has a few hundred thousand clones, with about 89% found just once. The specimen was peripheral blood. This clonotype originated in a woman younger than 45 with COVID-19, enrolled during active disease.

CDR3 loop: CSASLEVYQYF. The CDR3 nucleotides read TGCAGTGCTAGTTTGGAGGTCTACCAGTACTTC. This chain joins TRBV20-1 and TRBJ2-7, with D perhaps TRBD2 (5 bases). The germline gives CDR1 DFQATT, CDR2 SNEGSKA (reference sequence). V lost 3 bases and J lost 10, with 13 bases in between. This CDR3 is 11 amino acids long.